Below are 4 T cell receptor beta chains sequenced from a single sample in a study of T cells after yellow fever vaccination. Using its own MiXCR run on the 5' RACE reads, TCRdb lists one record per CDR3 protein. The sample records 340,000 or so distinct CDR3 sequences, 9.5% to 15% being singletons. Sequenced material: CD4+ T cells sorted from PBMCs, taken 15 days after the yellow fever booster vaccination. These receptors were taken from a man in his late teens or twenties who received the YFV17D yellow fever vaccine.

This clonotype was counted between two and nine times. V usage is TRBV10-3 and J usage is TRBJ2-7; D may be TRBD1 or TRBD2 (5 bases each). The germline V gene has CDR1 ENHRY and CDR2 SYGVKD. The CDR3 is 10 amino acids. V was cut by 9 bases and J by 5 bases, with 8 bases left in between. The CDR3, as DNA: TGTGCCATGGGGCGGGACGAGCAGTACTTC. The encoded protein is CAMGRDEQYF.

V is TRBV3-2 and J is TRBJ2-1; the D call in the table, TRBD2, was not verified against the DNA. TRBV3-2 is labeled a pseudogene. The CDR3 extends over 19 amino acids. The CDR3: CASSLDTGIAGGRYNEQFF. The CDR3 coding sequence is TGTGCCAGCAGCCTGGACACAGGGATAGCGGGGGGGAGGTACAATGAGCAGTTCTTC.

This clonotype was observed a few times. V and J are TRBV6-2 or TRBV6-3 and TRBJ1-6, with unresolved D. The CDR3 contains 11 residues. V lost 4 bases, J lost 10 bases, and 5 bases lay in between. Germline V CDR1 and CDR2: MNHEY, SVGEGT. This chain's CDR3 is CASSFGSPLHF. For the CDR3, the DNA is TGTGCCAGCAGTTTCGGATCACCCCTCCACTTT.

V usage is TRBV7-6 and J usage is TRBJ2-2; D call uncertain. This CDR3 has 16 amino acids. Germline V gene sequence: CDR1 SGHVS, CDR2 FNYEAQ. V lost 1 base and J lost 0, with 9 bases in between. CDR3 sequence: CASSLEALPNTGELFF. The DNA of the CDR3 is TGTGCCAGCAGCTTAGAGGCCCTCCCGAACACCGGGGAGCTGTTTTTT.